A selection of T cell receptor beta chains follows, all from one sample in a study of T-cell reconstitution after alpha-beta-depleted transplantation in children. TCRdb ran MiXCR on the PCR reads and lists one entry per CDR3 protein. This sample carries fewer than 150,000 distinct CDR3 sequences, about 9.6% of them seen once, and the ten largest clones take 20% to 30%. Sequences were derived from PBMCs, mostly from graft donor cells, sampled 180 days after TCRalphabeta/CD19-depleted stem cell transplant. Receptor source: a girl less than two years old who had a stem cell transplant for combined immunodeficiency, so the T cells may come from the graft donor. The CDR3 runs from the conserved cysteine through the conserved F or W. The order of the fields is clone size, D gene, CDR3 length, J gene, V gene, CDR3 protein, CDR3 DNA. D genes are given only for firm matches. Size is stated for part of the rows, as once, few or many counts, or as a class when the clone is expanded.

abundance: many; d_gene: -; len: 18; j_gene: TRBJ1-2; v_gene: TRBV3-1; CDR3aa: CASSQDLRDRSANYGYTF; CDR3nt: TGTGCCAGCAGCCAAGATTTAAGAGACAGATCCGCTAACTATGGCTACACCTTC
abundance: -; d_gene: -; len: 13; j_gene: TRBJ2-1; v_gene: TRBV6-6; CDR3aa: CASSYSLLNEQFF; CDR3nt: TGTGCCAGCAGTTACTCCCTCTTGAATGAGCAGTTCTTC
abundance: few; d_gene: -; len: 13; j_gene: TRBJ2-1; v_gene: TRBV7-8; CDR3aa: CASSPEGRDEQFF; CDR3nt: TGTGCCAGCAGCCCAGAGGGGCGGGATGAGCAGTTCTTC
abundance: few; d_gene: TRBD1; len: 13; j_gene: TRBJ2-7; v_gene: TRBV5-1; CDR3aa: CARKRQGAYEQYF; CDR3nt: TGCGCCAGGAAGAGACAGGGGGCCTACGAGCAGTACTTC
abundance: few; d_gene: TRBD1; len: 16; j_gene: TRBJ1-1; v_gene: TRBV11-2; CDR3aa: CASSSAPGQGLTEAFF; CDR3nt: TGTGCCAGCAGCTCCGCTCCGGGACAGGGACTCACTGAAGCTTTCTTT
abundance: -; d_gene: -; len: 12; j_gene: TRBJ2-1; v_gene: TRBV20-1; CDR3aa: CSAREAGNEQFF; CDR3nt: TGCAGTGCTAGAGAAGCAGGCAATGAGCAGTTCTTC
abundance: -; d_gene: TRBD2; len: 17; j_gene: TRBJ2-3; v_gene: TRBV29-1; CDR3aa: CSASGTSGRFFTDTQYF; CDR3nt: TGCAGCGCGAGTGGGACTAGCGGACGTTTCTTCACAGATACGCAGTATTTT
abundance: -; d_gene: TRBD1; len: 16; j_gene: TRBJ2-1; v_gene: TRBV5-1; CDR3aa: CASSLGTGLRYNEQFF; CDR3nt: TGCGCCAGCAGCTTGGGGACAGGGCTCCGATACAATGAGCAGTTCTTC
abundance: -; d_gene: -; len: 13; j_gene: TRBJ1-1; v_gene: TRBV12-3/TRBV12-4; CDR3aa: CASRTRRDTEAFF; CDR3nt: TGTGCCAGCAGGACACGGAGGGACACTGAAGCTTTCTTT
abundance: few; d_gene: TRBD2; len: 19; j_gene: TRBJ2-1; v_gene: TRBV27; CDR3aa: CASSLSVLLGRGSYNEQFF; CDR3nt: TGTGCCAGCAGTCTCTCCGTCCTGCTCGGGAGGGGCTCCTACAATGAGCAGTTCTTC
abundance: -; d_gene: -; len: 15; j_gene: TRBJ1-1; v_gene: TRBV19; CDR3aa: CASTRERIGSTEAFF; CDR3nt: TGTGCCAGTACAAGAGAGAGAATAGGCTCCACTGAAGCTTTCTTT